This is a list of T cell receptor beta chains from one sample in a study of blood T cell repertoires in COVID-19. Produced via immunoSEQ multiplex PCR; TCRdb's table is partial and in-frame only. The sample consists of under 250,000 clones, roughly nine tenths of them appearing once. The specimen was PBMCs or T cells enriched from blood (not recorded which). These receptors originate from a man aged 25 to 45 who had recovered from COVID-19. Each CDR3 is given with its conserved first and last residue. The D gene is left open where the match is weak. Some rows mark clone size as missing; the rest say once, few, many or name a class of expanded clone.

NA	TRBV7-2	TRBJ2-5	NA	CASSSSTGVTQYF	TGTGCCAGCAGCTCCTCTACTGGTGTGACCCAGTACTTC
TRBD2	TRBV24-1	TRBJ2-3	NA	CATSDGSGGGTDTQYF	TGTGCCACCAGTGATGGTAGCGGGGGGGGCACAGATACGCAGTATTTT
NA	TRBV27	TRBJ2-1	NA	CASSLSVTSSWYNEQFF	TGTGCCAGCAGTTTATCGGTAACTAGTAGCTGGTACAATGAGCAGTTCTTC
NA	TRBV5-1	TRBJ2-7	NA	CASSQTGSGLGYEQYF	TGCGCCAGCAGCCAAACAGGGTCCGGTCTAGGTTACGAGCAGTACTTC
NA	TRBV14	TRBJ1-1	NA	CASSQYTRTAAFF	TGTGCCAGCAGCCAATATACCAGGACAGCAGCTTTCTTT
TRBD2	TRBV24-1	TRBJ2-3	NA	CATSGGADTQYF	TGTGCCACCAGCGGGGGGGCAGATACGCAGTATTTT
TRBD2	TRBV6-6	TRBJ2-5	NA	CASVGGTQETQYF	TGTGCCAGCGTCGGGGGGACCCAAGAGACCCAGTACTTC
TRBD2	TRBV28	TRBJ2-3	NA	CASTSGSSDTQYF	TGTGCCAGTACTAGCGGGAGTAGTGATACGCAGTATTTT
TRBD2	TRBV13	TRBJ2-3	NA	CASSSYRGGDTQYF	TGTGCCAGCAGCTCGTACCGGGGGGGTGATACGCAGTATTTT
TRBD1	TRBV6-5	TRBJ2-3	NA	CASKQGGTDTQYF	TGTGCCAGCAAACAGGGGGGCACAGATACGCAGTATTTT
NA	TRBV11-1	TRBJ1-4	many	CASRRSTNEKLFF	TGTGCCAGCAGGAGGAGCACTAATGAAAAACTGTTTTTT
TRBD1	TRBV7-8	TRBJ1-2	NA	CASSRDRAGGYTF	TGTGCCAGCAGCCGGGACAGGGCTGGTGGCTACACCTTC
NA	TRBV4-3	TRBJ2-7	NA	CASSQGGFDNEQYF	TGCGCCAGCAGCCAAGGAGGGTTCGACAACGAGCAGTACTTC
NA	TRBV9	TRBJ2-2	NA	CASSVGSGGELFF	TGTGCCAGCAGCGTAGGATCCGGCGGGGAGCTGTTTTTT
NA	TRBV12-3/TRBV12-4	TRBJ1-1	NA	CASSKQGVAEAFF	TGTGCCAGCAGCAAACAAGGGGTGGCTGAAGCTTTCTTT
NA	TRBV12-5	TRBJ1-5	once	CASVQGADQPQHF	TGTGCTAGTGTGCAGGGTGCGGATCAGCCCCAGCATTTT
TRBD1	TRBV7-3	TRBJ2-3	NA	CASSWIGTGATDTQYF	TGTGCCAGCAGCTGGATCGGGACAGGGGCCACAGATACGCAGTATTTT
TRBD1	TRBV30	TRBJ1-2	few	CASPGTGGYGYTF	TGTGCCTCCCCCGGGACAGGAGGTTATGGCTACACCTTC
NA	TRBV4-3	TRBJ1-3	NA	CASSQDQGDTIYF	TGCGCCAGCAGCCAAGATCAAGGGGACACCATATATTTT
TRBD1	TRBV30	TRBJ2-7	NA	CAWSTGLYEQYF	TGTGCCTGGTCGACAGGGCTCTACGAGCAGTACTTC
TRBD2	TRBV7-9	TRBJ2-1	NA	CASSFLAGGPNSYNEQFF	TGTGCCAGCAGCTTTCTAGCGGGGGGGCCCAACTCCTACAATGAGCAGTTCTTC
TRBD1	TRBV11-3	TRBJ2-2	NA	CASSPTGSGELFF	TGTGCCAGCAGCCCGACAGGGTCCGGGGAGCTGTTTTTT
TRBD2	TRBV6-5	TRBJ2-3	NA	CASSSVKAGSTDTQYF	TGTGCCAGCAGTTCCGTGAAAGCGGGAAGCACAGATACGCAGTATTTT
NA	TRBV30	TRBJ1-2	NA	CAWSFGGTNYGYTF	TGTGCCTGGAGTTTCGGGGGGACTAACTATGGCTACACCTTC
TRBD1	TRBV3-1/TRBV3-2	TRBJ1-6	NA	CASSQGTGESPLHF	TGTGCCAGCAGCCAAGGGACAGGGGAGTCACCCCTCCACTTT
TRBD1	TRBV5-4	TRBJ2-2	NA	CASRLNGQGFIGELFF	TGTGCCAGCAGATTAAATGGACAGGGGTTCATCGGGGAGCTGTTTTTT
NA	TRBV30	TRBJ2-2	NA	CAWRLEAGELFF	TGTGCCTGGAGATTGGAGGCCGGGGAGCTGTTTTTT
NA	TRBV2	TRBJ1-2	once	CASSAGGRRTLNYGYTF	TGTGCCAGCAGCGCGGGGGGGCGCCGAACCCTTAACTATGGCTACACCTTC
NA	TRBV5-1	TRBJ1-4	NA	CASSFGQSNEKLFF	TGCGCCAGCAGCTTTGGGCAGTCTAATGAAAAACTGTTTTTT
TRBD1	TRBV4-1	TRBJ2-6	NA	CASSPIGQGASSGANVLTF	TGCGCCAGCAGCCCGATAGGACAGGGGGCCAGCTCTGGGGCCAACGTCCTGACTTTC
TRBD1	TRBV7-8	TRBJ2-7	NA	CASSLQGAGEQYF	TGTGCCAGCAGCTTACAGGGGGCAGGCGAGCAGTACTTC
NA	TRBV4-1	TRBJ2-7	NA	CASSQDQGYRYEQYF	TGCGCCAGCAGCCAAGACCAGGGTTATCGGTACGAGCAGTACTTC
NA	TRBV7-2	TRBJ2-5	NA	CASRPTSLTGETQYF	TGTGCCAGCAGACCCACTAGCTTGACGGGAGAGACCCAGTACTTC
TRBD2	TRBV27	TRBJ2-1	NA	CASSRAGAYNEQFF	TGTGCCAGCAGTCGGGCGGGGGCCTACAATGAGCAGTTCTTC
NA	TRBV27	TRBJ1-1	NA	CASSLRWTRGDMNTEAFF	TGTGCCAGCAGTTTACGCTGGACTCGGGGGGATATGAACACTGAAGCTTTCTTT
NA	TRBV28	TRBJ1-2	NA	CATEPHQRLANYGYTF	TGTGCCACCGAGCCTCACCAACGGTTAGCTAACTATGGCTACACCTTC
NA	TRBV21-1	TRBJ1-2	NA	CTTPGYTF	TGTACTACACCTGGCTACACCTTC
TRBD1	TRBV11-1	TRBJ2-3	NA	CASSLLQGVGTDTQYF	TGTGCCAGCAGCTTACTACAGGGGGTTGGAACAGATACGCAGTATTTT
NA	TRBV2	TRBJ2-1	NA	CASSERGSGSSHYNEQFF	TGTGCCAGCAGTGAAAGGGGGTCCGGGTCCAGCCACTACAATGAGCAGTTCTTC
NA	TRBV7-2	TRBJ1-2	NA	CASSLYGVQYGYTF	TGTGCCAGCAGCTTATACGGGGTACAATATGGCTACACCTTC
NA	TRBV28	TRBJ1-2	NA	CASSSQGVDGYTF	TGTGCCAGCAGTTCACAGGGAGTCGATGGCTACACCTTC
TRBD1	TRBV2	TRBJ1-4	NA	CASGTGGLSNEKLFF	TGTGCCAGCGGGACAGGGGGCCTGTCTAATGAAAAACTGTTTTTT